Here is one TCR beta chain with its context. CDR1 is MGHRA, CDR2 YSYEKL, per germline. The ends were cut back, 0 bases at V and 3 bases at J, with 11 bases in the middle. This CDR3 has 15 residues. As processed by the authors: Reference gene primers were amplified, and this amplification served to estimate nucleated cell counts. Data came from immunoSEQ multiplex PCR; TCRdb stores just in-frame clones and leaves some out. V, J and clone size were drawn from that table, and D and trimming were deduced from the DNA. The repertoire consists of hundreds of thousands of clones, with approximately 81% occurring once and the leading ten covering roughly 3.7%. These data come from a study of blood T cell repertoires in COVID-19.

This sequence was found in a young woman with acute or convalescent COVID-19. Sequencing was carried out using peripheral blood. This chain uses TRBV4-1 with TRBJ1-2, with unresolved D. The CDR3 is CASSQEAHRDYGYTF. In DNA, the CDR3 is TGCGCCAGCAGCCAAGAAGCCCACAGAGACTATGGCTACACCTTC.